The 15 T cell receptor beta chains presented below share a single source sample, sequenced in a study of Graves' ophthalmopathy and Graves' hyperthyroidism. RNA served as the template for amplifying TCR beta CDR3 regions. Second-round multiplex PCR came after first-round RT-PCR with HTBI primers. TCRdb reprocessed the multiplex PCR reads via MiXCR and lists one record per CDR3 protein. This sample has 200,000 to 300,000 distinct CDR3 sequences, with about 46% found just once. Sequenced material: peripheral blood. These receptors were taken from an adult man with Graves' ophthalmopathy.

This clonotype has a handful of counts. The rearrangement links TRBV7-8 to TRBJ2-2, with D perhaps given as TRBD1 or TRBD2 (5 bases each). CDR3 length: 16 amino acids. Germline V CDR1 and CDR2: SGHVS, FQNEAQ. Between the trimmed V and J ends, which lost 9 bases and 6 bases, there was a span of 23 bases. The CDR3 DNA follows: TGTGCCAGTCAGATGCGAGGAGGTTGGGGCGCCGGGGAGCTGTTTTTT. Translating it yields CASQMRGGWGAGELFF.

This chain links TRBV10-3 with TRBJ2-5, with 7 nucleotides matching TRBD1. The CDR3 loop spans 14 amino acids. Germline loops: CDR1 ENHRY, CDR2 SYGVKD. J gave up 3 bases and V 6 bases, and 7 bases lay outside the gene matches. The CDR3 DNA sequence: TGTGCCATCAGCCCCGCAGGGGGAAAAGAGACCCAGTACTTC. As protein: CAISPAGGKETQYF.

The sample holds a few counts of this clonotype. The chain couples TRBV19 to TRBJ1-2; D unresolved. CDR1 and CDR2 (germline): LNHDA, SQIVND (reference sequence). The CDR3 is 12 amino acids. V dropped 3 bases and J dropped 2 bases, with 4 bases sitting between them. The CDR3 is CASSIENYGYTF. In nucleotides, the CDR3 is TGTGCCAGTAGTATCGAAAACTATGGCTACACCTTC.

The chain joins TRBV19 to TRBJ2-7; D possibly corresponds to TRBD2 (5 bases). The V gene lost 5 bases and the J gene lost 7 bases, with 15 bases spanning the gap. CDR3 size: 13 residues. Per the germline V gene, CDR1 is LNHDA and CDR2 is SQIVND (reference sequence). The DNA of the CDR3 is TGTGCCAGTAGTCTCGGGGTATACAATGAGCAGTACTTC. It codes for CASSLGVYNEQYF.

The V and J genes are TRBV7-9 and TRBJ1-4; D is perhaps TRBD1 (6 bases). The germline CDR1 and CDR2 sequences are SEHNR and FQNEAQ (reference sequence). Trimming stripped 0 bases from V and 3 bases from J, with 8 bases between. This CDR3 has 15 residues. The CDR3 region is CASSLAKGANEKLFF. As DNA, the CDR3 is TGTGCCAGCAGCTTAGCGAAGGGGGCTAATGAAAAACTGTTTTTT.

The rearrangement uses TRBV10-3 and TRBJ1-1; D is perhaps TRBD1 (5 bases). With 8 bases removed from V and 1 base from J, the gap between germline ends came to 11 bases. Per the germline V gene, CDR1 is ENHRY and CDR2 is SYGVKD. This CDR3 is built from 13 residues. The CDR3 loop reads CAIQLQGNTEAFF. The CDR3 DNA is TGTGCCATCCAGCTCCAGGGGAACACTGAAGCTTTCTTT.

The chain couples TRBV4-1 to TRBJ2-5; 8 bases agree with TRBD2. V dropped 6 bases and J dropped 5; count of bases not matched to a gene: 17. Germline assignment: CDR1 MGHRA and CDR2 YSYEKL. The CDR3 runs 17 residues. The CDR3 is CASRPSPAGVARETQYF. CDR3 DNA sequence: TGCGCCAGCAGACCCTCACCAGCGGGGGTTGCTAGGGAGACCCAGTACTTC.

This clonotype came up a few times. V usage is TRBV9 and J usage is TRBJ2-5; 8 positions agree with TRBD2. Trimming cost V 2 bases and J 1 base; bases outside gene matches: 4. CDR1 and CDR2 from the germline V gene are SGDLS and YYNGEE. The length of the CDR3 is 15 residues. The CDR3 DNA reads as TGTGCCAGCAGCGTTGATAGCGGGGCCCAAGAGACCCAGTACTTC. This translates into CASSVDSGAQETQYF. Together with reference TRBV9 and TRBJ2-5, the CDR3 gives the full variable domain: DSGVTQTPKHLITATGQRVTLRCSPRSGDLSVYWYQQSLDQGLQFLIQYYNGEERAKGNILERFSAQQFPDLHSELNLSSLELGDSALYFCASSVDSGAQETQYFGPGTRLLVL.

The chain has TRBV20-1 and TRBJ2-7; 8 bases map to TRBD2. CDR1 is DFQATT and CDR2 is SNEGSKA in the germline V gene (reference sequence). The CDR3 is 18 amino acids. The J segment lost 4 bases and the V segment lost 3 bases, leaving 20 bases of the junction unmatched. CDR3 nucleotides: TGCAGTGCTAGTCCGAGCGGGGGTTCGTTGGCCCCTTCTTACGAGCAGTACTTC. It yields the protein CSASPSGGSLAPSYEQYF.

This rearrangement joins TRBV29-1 to TRBJ2-7; the D call may be TRBD1 or TRBD2 (5 bases each). Germline values: CDR1 SQVTM, CDR2 ANQGSEA. V was trimmed by 1 base and J by 1 base, leaving 14 bases between them. The CDR3 runs 15 residues. The CDR3 DNA reads TGCAGCGTTGAAGGAGGGGACGTTCCGTCCTACGAGCAGTACTTC. Encoded protein: CSVEGGDVPSYEQYF.

This clonotype has a handful of counts. This chain joins TRBV12-3 or TRBV12-4 and TRBJ2-7; the D gene is possibly TRBD2 (6 bases). The CDR3 runs to 17 residues. Trimming removed 5 bases from V and 6 bases from J, with 26 bases in between. DNA for the CDR3: TGTGCCAGCAGTCCCAACTCCCACGAGCGGCGGGGAGGCGAGCAGTACTTC. Residues: CASSPNSHERRGGEQYF.

V and J are TRBV6-5 and TRBJ2-5; D is perhaps TRBD2 (6 bases). Trimming took off 5 bases at V and 2 bases at J, with 18 bases between the two ends. This CDR3 region has 16 residues. Germline V gives CDR1 MNHEY, CDR2 SVGAGI. The CDR3 spells CASSESAGTYQETQYF. CDR3 nucleotide sequence: TGTGCCAGCAGTGAAAGCGCCGGGACTTATCAAGAGACCCAGTACTTC.

The chain links TRBV5-4 to TRBJ2-2; D not resolved. The V gene lost 5 bases and the J gene lost 7 bases, with 15 bases spanning the gap. This CDR3 has 14 residues. CDR1 and CDR2 from the germline V gene are SGHNT and YYREEE (reference sequence). CDR3 region: CASSPLGKGGELFF. The CDR3 nucleotides are TGTGCCAGCAGTCCTCTGGGCAAGGGCGGGGAGCTGTTTTTT.

Points on this clonotype: This may come from a read error, since a much larger clone is one base off. The V and J genes are TRBV4-3 and TRBJ1-2, with 8 bases that match TRBD1. The V gene's germline CDR1 is LGHNA and CDR2 YSLEER. This CDR3 has 15 residues. The CDR3 is CASSQDRTGNYGCTF. DNA for the CDR3: TGCGCCAGCAGCCAAGATAGGACAGGGAACTATGGCTGCACCTTC.

The chain recombines TRBV7-6 with TRBJ1-1; D is unresolved. V shed 7 bases and J shed 5 bases, with 17 bases lying between them. The germline V gene encodes CDR1 SGHVS and CDR2 FNYEAQ. The CDR3 covers 14 residues. The CDR3 nucleotides read TGTGCCAGCAACCCCCGAATGAGACGAACTGAAGCTTTCTTT. As protein: CASNPRMRRTEAFF.